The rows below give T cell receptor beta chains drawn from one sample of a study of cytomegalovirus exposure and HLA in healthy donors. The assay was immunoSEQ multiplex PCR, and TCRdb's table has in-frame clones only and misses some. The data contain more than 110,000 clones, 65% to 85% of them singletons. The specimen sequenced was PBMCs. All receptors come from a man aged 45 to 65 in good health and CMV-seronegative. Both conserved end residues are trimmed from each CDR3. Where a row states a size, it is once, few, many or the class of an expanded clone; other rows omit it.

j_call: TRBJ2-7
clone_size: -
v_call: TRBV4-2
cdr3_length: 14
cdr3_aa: ASSQTTGGITYEQY

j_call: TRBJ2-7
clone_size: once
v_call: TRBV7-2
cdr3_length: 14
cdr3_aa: ASSRRVAGLSYEQY

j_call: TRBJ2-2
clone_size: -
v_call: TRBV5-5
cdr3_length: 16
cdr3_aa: ASSRRTSGGTNTGELF

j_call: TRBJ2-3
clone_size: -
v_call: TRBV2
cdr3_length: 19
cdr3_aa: ASSFSLGLAGGRFRTDTQY

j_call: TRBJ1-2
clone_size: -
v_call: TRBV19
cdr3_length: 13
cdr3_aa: ASSARQGAPRGYT

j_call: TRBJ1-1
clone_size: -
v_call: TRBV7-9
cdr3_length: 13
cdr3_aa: ASSPLNGGNTEAF

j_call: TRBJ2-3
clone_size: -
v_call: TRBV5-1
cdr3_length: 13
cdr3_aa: ASSPSGGAIDTQY

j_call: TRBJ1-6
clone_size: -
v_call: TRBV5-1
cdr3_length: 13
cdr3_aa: ASSRDTGRESPLH

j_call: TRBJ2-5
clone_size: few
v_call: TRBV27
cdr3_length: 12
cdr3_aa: ASSSRTGQETQY

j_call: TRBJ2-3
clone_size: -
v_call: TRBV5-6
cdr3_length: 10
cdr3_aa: ASSGGHYTQY

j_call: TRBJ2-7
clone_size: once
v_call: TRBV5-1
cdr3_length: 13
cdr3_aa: ASSLRQRNGYEQY

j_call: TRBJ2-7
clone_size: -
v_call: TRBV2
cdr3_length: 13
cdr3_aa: ASSDRRTGGYEQY

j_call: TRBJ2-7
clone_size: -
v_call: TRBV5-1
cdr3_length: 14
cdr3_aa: ASSLGGSNFGYEQY

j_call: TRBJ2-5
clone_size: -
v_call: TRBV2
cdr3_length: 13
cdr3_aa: ASSNPGQGRETQY

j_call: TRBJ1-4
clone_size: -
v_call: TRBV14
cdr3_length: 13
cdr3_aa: ASSQLGRGNEKLF

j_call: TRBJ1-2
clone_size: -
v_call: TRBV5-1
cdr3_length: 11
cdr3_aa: ASSLSQGYGYT

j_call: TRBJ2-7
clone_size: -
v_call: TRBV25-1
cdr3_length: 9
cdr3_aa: ASSGYYEQY

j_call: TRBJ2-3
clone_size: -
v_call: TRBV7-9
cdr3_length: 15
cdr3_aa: ASSSTSGRMSTDTQY

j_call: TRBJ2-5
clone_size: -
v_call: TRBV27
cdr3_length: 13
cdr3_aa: ASSLLQAAEETQY

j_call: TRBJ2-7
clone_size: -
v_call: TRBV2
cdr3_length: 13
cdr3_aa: ASSSPLAGSYEQY

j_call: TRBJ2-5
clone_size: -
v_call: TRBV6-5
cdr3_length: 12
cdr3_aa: ASSPRDTQETQY

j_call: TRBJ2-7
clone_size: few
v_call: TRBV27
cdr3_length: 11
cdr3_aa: ASSLTWTGEQY

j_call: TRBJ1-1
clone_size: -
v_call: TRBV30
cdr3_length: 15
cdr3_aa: AWSEVLSAAGRTEAF

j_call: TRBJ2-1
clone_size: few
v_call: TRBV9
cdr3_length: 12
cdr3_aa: ASRPGQAYNEQF

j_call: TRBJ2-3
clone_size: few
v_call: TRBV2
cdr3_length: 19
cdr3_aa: ASSEGAMGLAGLRIPDTQY

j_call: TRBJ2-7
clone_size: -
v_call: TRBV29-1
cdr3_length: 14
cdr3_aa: SVALSGTSGTYEQY

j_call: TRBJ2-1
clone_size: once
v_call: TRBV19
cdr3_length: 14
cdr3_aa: ASSVRGTALYNEQF